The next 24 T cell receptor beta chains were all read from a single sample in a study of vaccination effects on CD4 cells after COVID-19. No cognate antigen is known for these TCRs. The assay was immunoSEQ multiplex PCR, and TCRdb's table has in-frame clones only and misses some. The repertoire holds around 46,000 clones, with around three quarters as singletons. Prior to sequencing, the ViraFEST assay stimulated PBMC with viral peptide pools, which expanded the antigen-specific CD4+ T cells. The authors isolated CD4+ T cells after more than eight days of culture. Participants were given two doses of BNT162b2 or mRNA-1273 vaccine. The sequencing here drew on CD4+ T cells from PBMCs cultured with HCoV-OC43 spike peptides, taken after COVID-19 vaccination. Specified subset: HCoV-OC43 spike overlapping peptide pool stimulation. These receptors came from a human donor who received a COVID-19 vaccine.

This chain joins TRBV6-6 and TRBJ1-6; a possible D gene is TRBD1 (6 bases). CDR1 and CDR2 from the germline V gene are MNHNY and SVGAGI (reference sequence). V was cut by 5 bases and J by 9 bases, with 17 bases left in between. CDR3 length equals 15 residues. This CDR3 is CASSASTGIRSPLHF. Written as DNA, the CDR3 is TGTGCCAGCAGTGCCTCAACAGGGATCCGTTCACCCCTCCACTTT.

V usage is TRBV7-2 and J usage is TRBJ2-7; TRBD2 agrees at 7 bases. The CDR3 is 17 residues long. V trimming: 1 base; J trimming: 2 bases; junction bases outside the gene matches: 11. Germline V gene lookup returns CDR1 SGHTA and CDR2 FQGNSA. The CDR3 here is CASSLELGLAATYEQYF. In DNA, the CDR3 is TGTGCCAGCAGCTTAGAGCTCGGGCTAGCGGCGACCTACGAGCAGTACTTC.

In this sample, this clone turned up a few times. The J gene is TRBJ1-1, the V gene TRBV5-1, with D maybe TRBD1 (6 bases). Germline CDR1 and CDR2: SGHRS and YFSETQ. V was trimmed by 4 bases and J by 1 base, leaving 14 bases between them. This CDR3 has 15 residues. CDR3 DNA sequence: TGCGCCAGCAGCCGATCGGGGGGCGCGAACACTGAAGCTTTCTTT. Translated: CASSRSGGANTEAFF. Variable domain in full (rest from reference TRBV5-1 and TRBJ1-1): KAGVTQTPRYLIKTRGQQVTLSCSPISGHRSVSWYQQTPGQGLQFLFEYFSETQRNKGNFPGRFSGRQFSNSRSEMNVSTLELGDSALYLCASSRSGGANTEAFFGQGTRLTVV.

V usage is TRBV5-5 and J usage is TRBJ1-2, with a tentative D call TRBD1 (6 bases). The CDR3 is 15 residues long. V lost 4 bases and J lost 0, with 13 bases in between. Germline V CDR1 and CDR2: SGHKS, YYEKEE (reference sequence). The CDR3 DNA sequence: TGTGCCAGCAGCCCCGGTGGGGGCACTAACTATGGCTACACCTTC. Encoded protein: CASSPGGGTNYGYTF.

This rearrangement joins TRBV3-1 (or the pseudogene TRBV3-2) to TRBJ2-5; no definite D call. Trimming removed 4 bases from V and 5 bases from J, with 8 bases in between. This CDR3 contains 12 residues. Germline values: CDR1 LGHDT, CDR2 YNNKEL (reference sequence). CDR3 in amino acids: CASSRYGETQYF. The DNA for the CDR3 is TGTGCCAGCAGCCGATACGGGGAGACCCAGTACTTC.

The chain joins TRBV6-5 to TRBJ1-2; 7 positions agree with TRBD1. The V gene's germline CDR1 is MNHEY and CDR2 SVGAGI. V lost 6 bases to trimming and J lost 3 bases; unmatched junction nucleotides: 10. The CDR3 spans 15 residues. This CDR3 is CASSRQGGGYYGYTF. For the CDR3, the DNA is TGTGCCAGCAGCCGACAGGGCGGGGGTTACTATGGCTACACCTTC.

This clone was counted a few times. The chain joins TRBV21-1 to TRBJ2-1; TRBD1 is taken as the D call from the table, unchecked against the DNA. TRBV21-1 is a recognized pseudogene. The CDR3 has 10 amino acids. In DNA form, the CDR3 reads TGTGCCAGCAGCGGGACACAGTGGTTCTTC. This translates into CASSGTQWFF.

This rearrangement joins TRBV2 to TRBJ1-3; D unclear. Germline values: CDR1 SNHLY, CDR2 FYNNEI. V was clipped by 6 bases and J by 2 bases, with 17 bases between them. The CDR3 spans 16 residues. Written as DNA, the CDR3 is TGTGCCAGCAGCCGCTTCAGCGGGCCTACTGGAAACACCATATATTTT. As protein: CASSRFSGPTGNTIYF.

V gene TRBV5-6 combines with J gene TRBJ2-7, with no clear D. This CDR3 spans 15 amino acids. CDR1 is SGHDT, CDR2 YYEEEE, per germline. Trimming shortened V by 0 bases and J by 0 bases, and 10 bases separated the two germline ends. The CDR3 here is CASSLVRMSSYEQYF. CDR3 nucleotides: TGTGCCAGCAGCTTGGTTAGGATGTCCTCCTACGAGCAGTACTTC.

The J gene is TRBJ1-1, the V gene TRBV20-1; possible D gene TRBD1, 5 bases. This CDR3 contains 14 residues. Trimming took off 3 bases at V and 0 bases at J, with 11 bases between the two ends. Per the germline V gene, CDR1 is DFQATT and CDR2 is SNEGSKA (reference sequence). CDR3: CSASRGRVNTEAFF. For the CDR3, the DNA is TGCAGTGCTAGTCGGGGACGGGTGAACACTGAAGCTTTCTTT.

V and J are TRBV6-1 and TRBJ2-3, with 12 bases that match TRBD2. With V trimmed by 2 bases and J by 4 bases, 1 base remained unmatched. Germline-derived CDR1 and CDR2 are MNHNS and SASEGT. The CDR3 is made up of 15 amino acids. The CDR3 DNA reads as TGTGCCAGCAGTGAACTAGCGGGGGGGCCAGATACGCAGTATTTT. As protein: CASSELAGGPDTQYF.

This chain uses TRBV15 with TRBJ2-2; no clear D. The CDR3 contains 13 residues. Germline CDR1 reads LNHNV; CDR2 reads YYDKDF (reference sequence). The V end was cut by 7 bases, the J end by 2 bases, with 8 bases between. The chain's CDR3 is CATTDLNTGELFF. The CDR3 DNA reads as TGTGCCACCACAGACTTAAACACCGGGGAGCTGTTTTTT.

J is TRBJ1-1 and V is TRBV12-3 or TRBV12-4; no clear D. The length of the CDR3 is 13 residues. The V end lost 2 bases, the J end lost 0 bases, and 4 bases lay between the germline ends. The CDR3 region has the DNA TGTGCCAGCAGTTTAAGGATGAACACTGAAGCTTTCTTT. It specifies CASSLRMNTEAFF.

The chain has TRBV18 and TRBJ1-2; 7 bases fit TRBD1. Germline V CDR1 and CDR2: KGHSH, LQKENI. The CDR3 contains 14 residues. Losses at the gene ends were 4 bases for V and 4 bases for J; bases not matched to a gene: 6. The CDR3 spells CASSLGTELYGYTF. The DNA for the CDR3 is TGTGCCAGCTCACTAGGGACAGAGCTCTATGGCTACACCTTC.

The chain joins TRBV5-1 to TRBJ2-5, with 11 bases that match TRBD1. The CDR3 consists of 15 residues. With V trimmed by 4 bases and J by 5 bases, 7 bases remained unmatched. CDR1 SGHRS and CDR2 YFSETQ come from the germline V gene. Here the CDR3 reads CASSQDRGPVETQYF. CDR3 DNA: TGCGCCAGCAGCCAGGACAGGGGGCCAGTGGAGACCCAGTACTTC.

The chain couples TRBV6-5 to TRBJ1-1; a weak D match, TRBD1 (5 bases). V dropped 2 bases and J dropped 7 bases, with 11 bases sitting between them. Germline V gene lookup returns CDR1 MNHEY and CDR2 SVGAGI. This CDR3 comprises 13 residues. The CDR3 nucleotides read TGTGCCAGCAGTTACGGGAAGGGGAATGAAGCTTTCTTT. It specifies CASSYGKGNEAFF.

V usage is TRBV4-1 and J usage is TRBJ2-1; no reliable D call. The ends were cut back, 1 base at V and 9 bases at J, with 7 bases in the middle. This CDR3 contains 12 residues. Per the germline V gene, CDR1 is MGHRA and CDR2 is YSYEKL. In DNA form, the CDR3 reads TGCGCCAGCAGCCAAGTGATGGGTGAGCAGTTCTTC. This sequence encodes CASSQVMGEQFF.

The CDR3 loop is CASSPRLGGETQYF. The CDR3 coding sequence is TGTGCCAGCAGTCCAAGACTGGGGGGGGAGACCCAGTACTTC. V gene TRBV6-2 or TRBV6-3 combines with J gene TRBJ2-5, with TRBD2 matching 7 bases. CDR3 size: 14 residues. Germline CDR1 and CDR2: MNHEY and SVGEGT. The junction had 8 bases not matched to a gene; V was cut back by 5 bases and J by 5 bases.

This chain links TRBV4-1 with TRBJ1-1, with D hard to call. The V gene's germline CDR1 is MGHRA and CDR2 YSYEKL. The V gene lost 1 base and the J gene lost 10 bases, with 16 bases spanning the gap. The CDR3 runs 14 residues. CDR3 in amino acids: CASSQVVPGRGAFF. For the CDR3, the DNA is TGCGCCAGCAGCCAAGTCGTGCCGGGCCGCGGAGCTTTCTTT.

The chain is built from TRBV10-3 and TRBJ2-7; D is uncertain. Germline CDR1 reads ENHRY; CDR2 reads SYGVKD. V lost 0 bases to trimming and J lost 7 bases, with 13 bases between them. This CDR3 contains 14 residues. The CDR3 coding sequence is TGTGCCATCAGTGAGTCGGGCGGCCCTCGGGAGCAGTACTTC. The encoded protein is CAISESGGPREQYF.

As DNA, the CDR3 is TGTGCCAGCAGCCAATCTGGGGCCAACGTCCTGACTTTC. Protein: CASSQSGANVLTF. V is TRBV3-1 (or the pseudogene TRBV3-2) and J is TRBJ2-6; D is unresolved. Looked up from germline, CDR1 is LGHDT and CDR2 is YNNKEL (reference sequence). This CDR3 spans 13 amino acids. V was trimmed by 2 bases and J by 1 base, leaving 0 bases between them.

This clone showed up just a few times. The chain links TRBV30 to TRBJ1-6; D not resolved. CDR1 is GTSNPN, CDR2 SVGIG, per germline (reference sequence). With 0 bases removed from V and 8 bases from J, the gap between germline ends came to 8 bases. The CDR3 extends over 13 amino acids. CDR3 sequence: CAWSVLSHSPLHF. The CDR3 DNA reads TGTGCCTGGAGTGTACTGTCCCATTCACCCCTCCACTTT.

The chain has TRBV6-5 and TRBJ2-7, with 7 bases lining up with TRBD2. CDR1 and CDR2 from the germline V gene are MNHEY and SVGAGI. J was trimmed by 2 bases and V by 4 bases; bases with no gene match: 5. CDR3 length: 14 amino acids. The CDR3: CASSSAGGAYEQYF. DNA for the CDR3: TGTGCCAGCAGTTCTGCTGGGGGGGCCTACGAGCAGTACTTC.

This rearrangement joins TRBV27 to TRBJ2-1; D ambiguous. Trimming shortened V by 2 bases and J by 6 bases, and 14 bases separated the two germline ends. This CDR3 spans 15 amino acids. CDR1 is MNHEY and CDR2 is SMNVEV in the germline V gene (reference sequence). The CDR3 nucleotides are TGTGCCAGCAGTTTAAACCCCTATGGAAGCAATGAGCAGTTCTTC. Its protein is CASSLNPYGSNEQFF.